This T cell receptor (beta chain) comes out of a study of cytomegalovirus exposure and HLA in healthy donors. Study summary: Earlier findings included 117 million unique TCR beta sequences obtained from some 180 million T cells.

Study observations and caveats: Versus the roughly 690-donor mean, an Asian-associated ancestry cluster reportedly showed fewer N-insertions in a later analysis. Generally TCR sequences proved uncommon, though certain public TCRs appeared in numerous donors. In a later analysis, V- and J-gene trimming of beta chains associated with a DCLRE1C missense variant, replicated independently.

In the PCR, 60 Vbeta and 13 Jbeta primers were used. Here immunoSEQ multiplex PCR was the method, and the copy in TCRdb shows in-frame clones only, minus some. Among about 92,000 clones, 65% to 85% were seen once, and the ten largest hold approximately 1.2%. About this clone itself: Its target is unknown.

The specimen sequenced was PBMCs. The sequence was obtained from a girl between 2 and 10 years old in good health and CMV-seropositive.

CDR3 amino acids: CASSSLQGNGNTIYF. The CDR3 bases are TGCGCCAGCAGCTCCCTACAGGGGAATGGAAACACCATATATTTT. The gene calls are TRBV5-1 and TRBJ1-3; TRBD1 matches 7 bases. Trimming took 3 bases from V and 3 from J; bases not matched to a gene: 6. The CDR3 is 15 residues long. Germline loops: CDR1 SGHRS, CDR2 YFSETQ.